This TCR beta chain was found in a study of spatial heterogeneity in lung cancer. CDR1 is SGHTA and CDR2 is FQGTGA in the germline V gene. The CDR3 sequence is 15 residues long. The V and J ends lost 4 bases and 6 bases respectively, with 13 bases between them. Time point indicated: sample taken at primary tumor resection. No cells were sorted before sequencing. The whole RNA sequenced was extracted from tumor, nontumor lung or frozen PBMC. Samples came from 70 to 80 TRACERx patients with untreated early-stage lung cancer. TCRdb itself ran the 5' RACE reads through MiXCR, one entry per CDR3 protein. Of 30,000 to 50,000 distinct CDR3 sequences listed, roughly 5.2% are singletons. This clonotype has a count of ten or more.

The chain joins TRBV7-3 to TRBJ1-6, with a weak D call TRBD1 (5 bases). Sequencing used PBMCs, obtained at surgery. The source is a male donor with early-stage non-small cell lung cancer. The CDR3 DNA follows: TGTGCCAGCAGCTCCGTGGGGGGGATTAATTCACCCCTCCACTTT. It translates to CASSSVGGINSPLHF.